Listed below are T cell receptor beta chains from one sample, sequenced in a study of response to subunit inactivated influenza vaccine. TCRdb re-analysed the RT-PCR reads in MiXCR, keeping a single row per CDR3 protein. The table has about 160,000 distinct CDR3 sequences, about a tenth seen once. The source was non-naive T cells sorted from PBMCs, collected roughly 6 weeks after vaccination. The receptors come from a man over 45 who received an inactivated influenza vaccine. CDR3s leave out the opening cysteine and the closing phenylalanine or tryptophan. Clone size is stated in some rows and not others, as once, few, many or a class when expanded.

CDR3: ASSRGTGGGERTDTQY
J: TRBJ2-3
V: TRBV10-2
size: many

CDR3: ASSHQAGALRHYEQY
J: TRBJ2-7
V: TRBV18
size: few

CDR3: ASSTSGLPVYEQY
J: TRBJ2-7
V: TRBV7-2
size: -

CDR3: SASTGVTAGNTIY
J: TRBJ1-3
V: TRBV20-1
size: -

CDR3: ASSTRQGSSYEQY
J: TRBJ2-7
V: TRBV2
size: many

CDR3: SATGSSYNSPLH
J: TRBJ1-6
V: TRBV20-1
size: -

CDR3: SVQNTLGTSGNEQF
J: TRBJ2-1
V: TRBV29-1
size: few

CDR3: ASSLFWPERTPGNTIY
J: TRBJ1-3
V: TRBV28
size: few

CDR3: ASSYSGGGTEAF
J: TRBJ1-1
V: TRBV6-5
size: few

CDR3: SAKGAGGRLSTGELF
J: TRBJ2-2
V: TRBV20-1
size: many

CDR3: ASSQRQGPATYEQY
J: TRBJ2-7
V: TRBV12-3/TRBV12-4
size: -

CDR3: ASSKGQGTHNEQF
J: TRBJ2-1
V: TRBV4-1
size: many

CDR3: ASSEITGPVRSGANVLT
J: TRBJ2-6
V: TRBV7-9
size: many

CDR3: ASSPRGGPGGYT
J: TRBJ1-2
V: TRBV3-1
size: few

CDR3: ASSSPPGGVDYEQY
J: TRBJ2-7
V: TRBV5-6
size: -

CDR3: ASRAGGDTQY
J: TRBJ2-3
V: TRBV6-2/TRBV6-3
size: many

CDR3: ASSPMTASYEQY
J: TRBJ2-7
V: TRBV5-5
size: many

CDR3: ASSPDVADTEAF
J: TRBJ1-1
V: TRBV12-3/TRBV12-4
size: many

CDR3: ASSTDRGLRTGELF
J: TRBJ2-2
V: TRBV5-1
size: -

CDR3: SARYGRVDNEQF
J: TRBJ2-1
V: TRBV20-1
size: -

CDR3: ASRPTTHEQY
J: TRBJ2-7
V: TRBV28
size: -

CDR3: ASSQDPLPLRTGNYGYT
J: TRBJ1-2
V: TRBV4-1
size: -

CDR3: ASSSLWSRRTSTDTQY
J: TRBJ2-3
V: TRBV6-5
size: many

CDR3: ASSQAVQGAVYGYT
J: TRBJ1-2
V: TRBV4-2
size: many